The clone carrying this T cell receptor beta chain was recorded a few times. The sample originates from a study of T cells after yellow fever vaccination. V was shortened by 5 bases and J by 6 bases, with 20 bases between the two germline ends. From germline, CDR1 is SGHTA and CDR2 FQGNSA. The CDR3 is 16 amino acids. TCRdb re-derived calls from the 5' RACE reads in MiXCR, one entry per CDR3 protein. The repertoire holds hundreds of thousands of distinct CDR3 sequences, with approximately 12% as singletons. This clonotype was sampled from a man aged 30-40 years who received the YFV17D yellow fever vaccine. Sequenced here: PBMCs, sampled on the day of the yellow fever booster vaccination. V gene TRBV7-2 combines with J gene TRBJ2-4, with TRBD2 as a possible D gene (5 bases). As DNA, the CDR3 is TGTGCCAGCAGCCCCCCCCGGGGTGGCTATGGAAACATTCAGTACTTC. It specifies CASSPPRGGYGNIQYF.